What follows are 11 T cell receptor beta chains derived from one specimen sequenced in a study of Ad26.COV2.S vaccination and SARS-CoV-2 variants. The repertoire was sequenced with immunoSEQ multiplex PCR; TCRdb's copy has only in-frame clones and lacks some. The sample yields 200,000 to 250,000 clones, 85% to 90% seen once. Treatment indicated: about 20 received Ad26.COV2.S at low or high dose, single or two shots; about 5 received placebo; per-sample allocation not given. Sampling took place 63 days after the first vaccine or placebo injection. The source was peripheral blood, collected in a trial of Ad26.COV2.S vaccine versus placebo. Receptors were obtained from a person aged 18-65 years who received the Ad26.COV2.S COVID-19 vaccine or a placebo.

This clone showed up just a few times. The chain combines TRBV19 with TRBJ1-5, with a weak D call TRBD1 (5 bases). CDR3 length: 13 amino acids. V lost 4 bases, J lost 5 bases, and 9 bases lay in between. Germline V CDR1 and CDR2: LNHDA, SQIVND (reference sequence). CDR3 region: CASSTDRYQPQHF. For the CDR3, the DNA is TGTGCCAGTAGTACAGACAGATATCAGCCCCAGCATTTT.

The CDR3 sequence is CAWSVRGKGNNQPQHF. CDR3 nucleotide sequence: TGTGCCTGGAGTGTACGGGGGAAGGGAAACAATCAGCCCCAGCATTTT. J is TRBJ1-5 and V is TRBV30, with D perhaps matching TRBD1 (5 bases). The V end lost 0 bases, the J end lost 3 bases, and 15 bases lay between the germline ends. Germline V lookup: CDR1 GTSNPN, CDR2 SVGIG (reference sequence). This CDR3 has 16 residues.

The chain couples TRBV20-1 to TRBJ2-7, with D unclear. With 6 bases removed from V and 3 bases from J, the gap between germline ends came to 9 bases. The CDR3 extends over 11 amino acids. The germline gives CDR1 DFQATT, CDR2 SNEGSKA (reference sequence). The CDR3 spells CSAPDLYEQYF. The CDR3 DNA reads as TGCAGTGCCCCCGACCTCTACGAGCAGTACTTC.

This clone was counted only a few times. The chain has TRBV28 and TRBJ1-5; no clear D. The CDR3 totals 12 residues. CDR1 MDHEN and CDR2 SYDVKM come from the germline V gene. V was shortened by 7 bases and J by 9 bases, with 13 bases between the two germline ends. CDR3 in DNA: TGTGCCAGCACCTTGCCCCGGGGGCCCCAGCATTTT. The encoded protein is CASTLPRGPQHF. The variable domain in full, with the rest retrieved from reference TRBV28 and TRBJ1-5, is DVKVTQSSRYLVKRTGEKVFLECVQDMDHENMFWYRQDPGLGLRLIYFSYDVKMKEKGDIPEGYSVSREKKERFSLILESASTNQTSMYLCASTLPRGPQHFGDGTRLSIL.

The chain links TRBV27 to TRBJ2-7, with D perhaps TRBD1 (5 bases). V was clipped by 8 bases and J by 0 bases, with 11 bases between them. Per the germline V gene, CDR1 is MNHEY and CDR2 is SMNVEV (reference sequence). This CDR3 has 13 amino acids. The DNA for the CDR3 is TGTGCCAGCCAAGACAGCCTCTCCTACGAGCAGTACTTC. This translates into CASQDSLSYEQYF.

The CDR3 sequence: CASSLGQGTHEQYF. The CDR3 bases are TGCGCCAGCAGCTTGGGGCAGGGGACCCACGAGCAGTACTTC. The chain links TRBV5-1 to TRBJ2-7; D perhaps matches TRBD1 (6 bases). The CDR3 length is 14 residues. Germline assignment: CDR1 SGHRS and CDR2 YFSETQ. Trimming removed 0 bases from V and 5 bases from J, with 12 bases in between.

The chain employs TRBV30 and TRBJ1-1; D is ambiguous. The CDR3 is made up of 14 amino acids. The germline gives CDR1 GTSNPN, CDR2 SVGIG (reference sequence). Between the trimmed V and J ends, which lost 0 bases and 3 bases, there was a span of 11 bases. The CDR3 region has the DNA TGTGCCTGGAGTGTCTGGGGTCGCGACACTGAAGCTTTCTTT. Amino acid sequence: CAWSVWGRDTEAFF.

This clone was observed once. The chain is built from TRBV7-9 and TRBJ2-6; 8 nucleotides line up with TRBD1. Germline V gives CDR1 SEHNR, CDR2 FQNEAQ (reference sequence). The J segment lost 2 bases and the V segment lost 5 bases, leaving 8 bases of the junction unmatched. CDR3 length: 17 amino acids. CDR3 amino acids: CASSHLQGAAGANVLTF. The CDR3, as DNA: TGTGCCAGCAGCCACCTTCAGGGGGCGGCTGGGGCCAACGTCCTGACTTTC. The full variable domain, its missing parts supplied by reference TRBV7-9 and TRBJ2-6, is DTGVSQNPRHKITKRGQNVTFRCDPISEHNRLYWYRQTLGQGPEFLTYFQNEAQLEKSRLLSDRFSAERPKGSFSTLEIQRTEQGDSAMYLCASSHLQGAAGANVLTFGAGSRLTVL.

The chain links TRBV2 to TRBJ2-5; D is unclear. This CDR3 spans 14 amino acids. Trimming left V 2 bases short and J 5 bases short, with 12 bases between. CDR1 is SNHLY and CDR2 is FYNNEI in the germline V gene. CDR3 DNA sequence: TGTGCCAGCAGTGAAACCTGGGTCCGCGAGACCCAGTACTTC. Protein product: CASSETWVRETQYF.

The genes are TRBV7-6 and TRBJ2-3; D is possibly TRBD2 (5 bases). This CDR3 has 16 amino acids. Germline V gene data show CDR1 as SGHVS and CDR2 as FNYEAQ. With 4 bases removed from V and 1 base from J, the gap between germline ends came to 15 bases. CDR3 bases: TGTGCCAGCAGCTACAGTCTGGAGGACCGCACAGATACGCAGTATTTT. It yields the protein CASSYSLEDRTDTQYF.

The chain carries TRBV5-1 and TRBJ2-2; the D is unclear. Germline lookup yields CDR1 SGHRS and CDR2 YFSETQ. The CDR3 spans 14 residues. The germline V and J ends were trimmed by 4 bases and 3 bases, with 10 bases remaining between them. The CDR3 sequence: CASSNRWDTGELFF. DNA for the CDR3: TGCGCCAGCAGCAACCGGTGGGACACCGGGGAGCTGTTTTTT. The whole variable domain, filled in from reference TRBV5-1 and TRBJ2-2, reads KAGVTQTPRYLIKTRGQQVTLSCSPISGHRSVSWYQQTPGQGLQFLFEYFSETQRNKGNFPGRFSGRQFSNSRSEMNVSTLELGDSALYLCASSNRWDTGELFFGEGSRLTVL.